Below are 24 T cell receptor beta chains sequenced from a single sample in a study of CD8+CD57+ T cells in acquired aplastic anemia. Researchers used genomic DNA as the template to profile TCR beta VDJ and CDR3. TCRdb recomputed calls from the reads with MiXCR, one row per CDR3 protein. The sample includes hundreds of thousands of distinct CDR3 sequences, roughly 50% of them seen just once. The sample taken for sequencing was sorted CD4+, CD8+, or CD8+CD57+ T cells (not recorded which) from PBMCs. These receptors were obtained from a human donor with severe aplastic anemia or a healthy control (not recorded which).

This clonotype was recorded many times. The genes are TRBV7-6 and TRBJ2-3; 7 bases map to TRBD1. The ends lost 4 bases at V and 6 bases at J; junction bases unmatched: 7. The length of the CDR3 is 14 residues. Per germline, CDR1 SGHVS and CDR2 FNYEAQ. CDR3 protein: CASSSDRAVDTQYF. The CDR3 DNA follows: TGTGCCAGCAGCTCCGACAGGGCAGTCGATACGCAGTATTTT.

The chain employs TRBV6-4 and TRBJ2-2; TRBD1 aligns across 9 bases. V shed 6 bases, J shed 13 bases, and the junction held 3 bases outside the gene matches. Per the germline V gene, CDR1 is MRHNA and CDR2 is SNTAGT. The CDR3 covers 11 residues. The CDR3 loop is CASRPDRGLFF. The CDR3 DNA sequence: TGTGCCAGCAGGCCGGACAGGGGGCTGTTTTTT.

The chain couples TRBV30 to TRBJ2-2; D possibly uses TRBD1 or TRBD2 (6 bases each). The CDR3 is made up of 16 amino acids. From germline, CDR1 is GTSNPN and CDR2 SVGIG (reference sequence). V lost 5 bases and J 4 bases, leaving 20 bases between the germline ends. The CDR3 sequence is CAWLGGTRPTTGELFF. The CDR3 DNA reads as TGTGCCTGGCTAGGAGGGACACGACCGACCACCGGGGAGCTGTTTTTT.

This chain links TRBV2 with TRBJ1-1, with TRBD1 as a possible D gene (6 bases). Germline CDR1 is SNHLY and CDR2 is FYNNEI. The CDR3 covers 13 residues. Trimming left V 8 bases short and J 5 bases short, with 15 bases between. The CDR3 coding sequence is TGTGCCAGCCCCCGGGGGGCACGGACTGAAGCTTTCTTT. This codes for CASPRGARTEAFF. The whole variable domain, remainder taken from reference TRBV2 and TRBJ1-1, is EPEVTQTPSHQVTQMGQEVILRCVPISNHLYFYWYRQILGQKVEFLVSFYNNEISEKSEIFDDQFSVERPDGSNFTLKIRSTKLEDSAMYFCASPRGARTEAFFGQGTRLTVV.

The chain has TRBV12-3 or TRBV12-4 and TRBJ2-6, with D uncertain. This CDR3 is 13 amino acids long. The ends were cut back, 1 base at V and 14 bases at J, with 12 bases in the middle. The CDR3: CASSLERLGFLTF. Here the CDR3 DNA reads TGTGCCAGCAGTTTAGAGCGTTTGGGCTTCCTGACTTTC.

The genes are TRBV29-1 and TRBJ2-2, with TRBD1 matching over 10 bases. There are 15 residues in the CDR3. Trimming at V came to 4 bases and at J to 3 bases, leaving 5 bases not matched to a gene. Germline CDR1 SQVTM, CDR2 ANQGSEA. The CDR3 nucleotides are TGCAGCGTTGCCCGACAGGGGGCTTACACCGGGGAGCTGTTTTTT. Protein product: CSVARQGAYTGELFF.

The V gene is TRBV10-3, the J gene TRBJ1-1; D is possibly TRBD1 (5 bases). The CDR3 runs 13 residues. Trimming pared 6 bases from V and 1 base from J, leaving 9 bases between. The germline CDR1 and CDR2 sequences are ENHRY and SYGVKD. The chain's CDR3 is CAISGTGNTEAFF. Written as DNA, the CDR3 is TGTGCCATCAGCGGGACGGGGAACACTGAAGCTTTCTTT.

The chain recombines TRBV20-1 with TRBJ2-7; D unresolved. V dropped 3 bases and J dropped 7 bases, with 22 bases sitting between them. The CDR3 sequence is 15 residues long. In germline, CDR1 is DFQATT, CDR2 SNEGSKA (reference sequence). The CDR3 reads CSASLYRDPLSEQYF. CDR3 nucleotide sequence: TGCAGTGCTAGTCTGTACCGAGACCCCTTGAGTGAGCAGTACTTC.

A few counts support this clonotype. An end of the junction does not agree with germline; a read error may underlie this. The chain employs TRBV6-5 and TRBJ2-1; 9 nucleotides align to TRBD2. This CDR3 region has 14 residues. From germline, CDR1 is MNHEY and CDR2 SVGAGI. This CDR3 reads CASSYGTSYNEQLF. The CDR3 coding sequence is TGTGCCAGCAGTTACGGGACTAGCTACAATGAGCAGCTCTTC.

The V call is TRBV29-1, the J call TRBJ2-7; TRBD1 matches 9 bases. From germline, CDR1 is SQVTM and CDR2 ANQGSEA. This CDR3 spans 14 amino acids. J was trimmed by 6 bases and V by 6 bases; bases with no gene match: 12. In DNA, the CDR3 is TGCAGCGTAGGACCGGGACAGGGAGGCCTCGAGCAGTACTTC. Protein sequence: CSVGPGQGGLEQYF.

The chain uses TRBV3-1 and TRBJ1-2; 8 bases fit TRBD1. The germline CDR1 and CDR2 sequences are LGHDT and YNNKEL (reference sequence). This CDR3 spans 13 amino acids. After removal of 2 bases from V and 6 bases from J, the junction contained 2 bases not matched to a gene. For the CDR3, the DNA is TGTGCCAGCAGCCAACAGGGGGCGGATGGCTACACCTTC. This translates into CASSQQGADGYTF.

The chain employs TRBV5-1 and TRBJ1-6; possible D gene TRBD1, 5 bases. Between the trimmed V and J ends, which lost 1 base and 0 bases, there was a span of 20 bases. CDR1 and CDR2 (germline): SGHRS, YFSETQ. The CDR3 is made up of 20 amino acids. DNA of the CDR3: TGCGCCAGCAGCTTGAATCGCCCCGGGGGGGTTACCTCCTATAATTCACCCCTCCACTTT. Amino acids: CASSLNRPGGVTSYNSPLHF.

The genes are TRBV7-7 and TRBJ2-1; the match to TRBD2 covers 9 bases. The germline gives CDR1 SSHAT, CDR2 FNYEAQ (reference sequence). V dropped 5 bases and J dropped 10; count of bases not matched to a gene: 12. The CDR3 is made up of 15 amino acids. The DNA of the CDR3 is TGTGCCAGCAGCCCAACTAGCGGGCCCGACCGGGAGCAGTTCTTC. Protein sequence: CASSPTSGPDREQFF.

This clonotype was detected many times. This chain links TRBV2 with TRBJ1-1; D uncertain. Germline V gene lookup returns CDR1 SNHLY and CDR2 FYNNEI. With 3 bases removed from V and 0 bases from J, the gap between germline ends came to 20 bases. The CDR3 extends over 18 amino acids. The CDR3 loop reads CASSDSWGGRRMNTEAFF. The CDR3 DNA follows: TGTGCCAGCAGTGACAGTTGGGGAGGGAGGCGGATGAACACTGAAGCTTTCTTT.

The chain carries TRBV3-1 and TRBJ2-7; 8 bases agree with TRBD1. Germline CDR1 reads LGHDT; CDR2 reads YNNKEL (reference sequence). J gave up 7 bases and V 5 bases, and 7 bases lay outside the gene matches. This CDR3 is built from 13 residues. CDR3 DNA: TGTGCCAGCAGCTTGGACAGGGCGGTTGAGCAGTACTTC. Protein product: CASSLDRAVEQYF.

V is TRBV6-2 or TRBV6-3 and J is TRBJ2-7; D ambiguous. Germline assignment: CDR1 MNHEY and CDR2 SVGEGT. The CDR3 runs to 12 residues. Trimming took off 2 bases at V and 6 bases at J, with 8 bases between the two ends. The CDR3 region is CASSYENTEQYF. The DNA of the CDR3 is TGTGCCAGCAGTTACGAGAACACCGAGCAGTACTTC.

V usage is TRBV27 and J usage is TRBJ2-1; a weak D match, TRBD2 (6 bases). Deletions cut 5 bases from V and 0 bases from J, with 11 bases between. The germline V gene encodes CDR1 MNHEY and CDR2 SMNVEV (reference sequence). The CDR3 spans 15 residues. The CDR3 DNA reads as TGTGCCAGCAGTCGCGGGACCCTCTCCTACAATGAGCAGTTCTTC. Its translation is CASSRGTLSYNEQFF.

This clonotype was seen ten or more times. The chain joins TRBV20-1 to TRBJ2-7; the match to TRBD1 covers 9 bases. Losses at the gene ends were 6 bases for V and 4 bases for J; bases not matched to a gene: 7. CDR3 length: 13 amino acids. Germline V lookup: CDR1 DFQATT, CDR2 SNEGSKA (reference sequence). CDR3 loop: CSAHRDRDYEQYF. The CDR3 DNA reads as TGCAGTGCCCATCGGGACAGGGATTACGAGCAGTACTTC.

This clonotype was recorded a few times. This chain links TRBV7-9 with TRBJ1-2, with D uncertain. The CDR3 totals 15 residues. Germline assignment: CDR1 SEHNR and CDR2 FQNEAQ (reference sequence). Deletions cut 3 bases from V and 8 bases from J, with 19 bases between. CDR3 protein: CASSFAGPGFSGYTF. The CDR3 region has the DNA TGTGCCAGCAGCTTCGCTGGCCCAGGATTCAGCGGCTACACCTTC.

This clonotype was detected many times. The CDR3 protein is CASSQGGGLTDTQYF. DNA for the CDR3: TGCGCCAGCAGCCAAGGGGGGGGGCTCACAGATACGCAGTATTTT. This chain links TRBV4-3 with TRBJ2-3; possibly TRBD2 for D (7 bases). The germline V gene encodes CDR1 LGHNA and CDR2 YSLEER. The CDR3 loop spans 15 amino acids. Trimming removed 1 base at V and 2 bases at J, with 10 bases between.

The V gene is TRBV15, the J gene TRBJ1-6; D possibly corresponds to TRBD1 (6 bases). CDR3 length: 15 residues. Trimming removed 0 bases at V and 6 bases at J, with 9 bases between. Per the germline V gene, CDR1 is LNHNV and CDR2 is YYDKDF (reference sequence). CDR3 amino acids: CATSRDGGLNSPLHF. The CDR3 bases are TGTGCCACCAGCAGAGATGGGGGGCTTAATTCACCCCTCCACTTT.

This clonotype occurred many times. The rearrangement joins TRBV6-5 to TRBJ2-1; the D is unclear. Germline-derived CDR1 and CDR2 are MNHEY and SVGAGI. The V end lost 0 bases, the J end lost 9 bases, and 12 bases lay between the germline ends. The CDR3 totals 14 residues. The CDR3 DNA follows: TGTGCCAGCAGTTACTCTAAAACTAACGGTGAGCAGTTCTTC. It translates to CASSYSKTNGEQFF.

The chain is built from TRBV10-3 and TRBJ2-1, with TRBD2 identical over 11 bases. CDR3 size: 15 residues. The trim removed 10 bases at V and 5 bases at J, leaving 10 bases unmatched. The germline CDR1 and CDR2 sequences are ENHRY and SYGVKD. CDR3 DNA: TGTGCCAGCAGCCTAACTAGCGGGGGTAACAATGAGCAGTTCTTC. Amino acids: CASSLTSGGNNEQFF.

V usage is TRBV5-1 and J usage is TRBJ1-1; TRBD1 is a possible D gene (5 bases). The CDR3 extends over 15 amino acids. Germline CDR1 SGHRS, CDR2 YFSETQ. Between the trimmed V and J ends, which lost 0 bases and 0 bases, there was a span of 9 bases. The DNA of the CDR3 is TGCGCCAGCAGCTTGGAACGGGGCTTGAACACTGAAGCTTTCTTT. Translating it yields CASSLERGLNTEAFF.